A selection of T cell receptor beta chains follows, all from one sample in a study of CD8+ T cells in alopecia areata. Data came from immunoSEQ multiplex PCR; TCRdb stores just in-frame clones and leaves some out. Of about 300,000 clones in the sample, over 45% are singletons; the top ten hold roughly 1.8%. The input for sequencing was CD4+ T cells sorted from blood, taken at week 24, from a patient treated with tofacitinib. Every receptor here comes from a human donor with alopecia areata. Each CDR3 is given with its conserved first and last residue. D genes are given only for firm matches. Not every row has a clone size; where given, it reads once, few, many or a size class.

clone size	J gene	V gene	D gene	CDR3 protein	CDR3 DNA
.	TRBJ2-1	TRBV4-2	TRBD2	CASSPTSGGVGNEQFF	TGTGCCAGCAGCCCCACTAGCGGGGGGGTAGGGAATGAGCAGTTCTTC
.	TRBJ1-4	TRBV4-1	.	CASSQERGRLFF	TGCGCCAGCAGCCAAGAGAGAGGGAGACTGTTTTTT
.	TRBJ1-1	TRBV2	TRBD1	CASSLLTGAGTEAFF	TGTGCCAGCAGCTTATTGACAGGGGCGGGCACTGAAGCTTTCTTT
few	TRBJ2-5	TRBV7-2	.	CASSSYQETQYF	TGTGCCAGCAGCTCCTACCAAGAGACCCAGTACTTC
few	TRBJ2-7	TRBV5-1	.	CASSLEGAGSDEQYF	TGCGCCAGCAGCTTGGAAGGGGCAGGGTCAGACGAGCAGTACTTC
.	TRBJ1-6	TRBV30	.	CAWTSTGRGISPLHF	TGTGCCTGGACCTCCACAGGGAGGGGGATTTCACCCCTCCACTTT
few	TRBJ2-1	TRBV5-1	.	CASSLRVNEQFF	TGCGCCAGCAGCTTGAGGGTCAATGAGCAGTTCTTC
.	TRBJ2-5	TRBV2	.	CASSDDGAQYF	TGTGCCAGCAGTGATGATGGGGCCCAGTACTTC
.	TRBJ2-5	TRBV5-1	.	CASSLAQGPETQYF	TGCGCCAGCAGCTTGGCCCAGGGGCCGGAGACCCAGTACTTC
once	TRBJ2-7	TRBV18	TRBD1	CASSPGTGVYEQYF	TGTGCCAGCTCACCGGGGACAGGCGTCTACGAGCAGTACTTC
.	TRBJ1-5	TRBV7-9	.	CASSLLGERPQHF	TGTGCCAGCAGCTTACTCGGGGAGAGGCCCCAGCATTTT
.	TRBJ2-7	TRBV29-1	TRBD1	CSVAWDSGTYEQYF	TGCAGCGTTGCCTGGGACAGTGGGACCTACGAGCAGTACTTC
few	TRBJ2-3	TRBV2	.	CASIRYPTDTQYF	TGTGCCAGCATTCGATACCCCACAGATACGCAGTATTTT
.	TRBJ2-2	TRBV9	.	CASSVVQGDGELFF	TGTGCCAGCAGCGTAGTACAGGGAGACGGGGAGCTGTTTTTT
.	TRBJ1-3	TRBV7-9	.	CASSPRAPRSGNTIYF	TGTGCCAGCAGCCCCAGGGCCCCCCGCTCTGGAAACACCATATATTTT
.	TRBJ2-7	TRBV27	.	CASSLEGRATYEQYF	TGTGCCAGCAGTTTAGAAGGCAGGGCGACCTACGAGCAGTACTTC
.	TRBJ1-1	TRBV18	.	CASSPMEQGLNTEAFF	TGTGCCAGCTCACCGATGGAACAGGGATTGAACACTGAAGCTTTCTTT
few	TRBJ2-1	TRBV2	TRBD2	CASSGRLTGGEQFF	TGTGCCAGCAGCGGGAGGTTAACTGGGGGTGAGCAGTTCTTC
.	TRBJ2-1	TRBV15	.	CATSRPGLEINEQFF	TGTGCCACCAGCAGACCGGGACTCGAAATCAATGAGCAGTTCTTC
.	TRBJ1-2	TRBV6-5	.	CASKDRTFDGYTF	TGTGCCAGCAAAGACAGAACCTTTGATGGCTACACCTTC
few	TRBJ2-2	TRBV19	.	CASIDRPGELFF	TGTGCCAGTATCGATCGACCCGGGGAGCTGTTTTTT
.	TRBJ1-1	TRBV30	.	CALQGNTEAFF	TGTGCCTTACAGGGCAACACTGAAGCTTTCTTT
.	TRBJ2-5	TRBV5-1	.	CASSLTGGRQETQYF	TGCGCCAGCAGCTTAACCGGGGGGCGTCAAGAGACCCAGTACTTC
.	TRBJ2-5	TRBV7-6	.	CASSLAPTGTQYF	TGTGCCAGCAGCTTAGCTCCGACTGGGACCCAGTACTTC
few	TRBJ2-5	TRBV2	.	CASSGSGVETQYF	TGTGCCAGCAGTGGAAGTGGAGTGGAGACCCAGTACTTC
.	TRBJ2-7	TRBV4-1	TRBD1	CASSARDRRDEQYF	TGCGCCAGCAGCGCCAGGGACAGGCGGGACGAGCAGTACTTC
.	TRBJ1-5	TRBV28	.	CASRLDSYQPQHF	TGTGCCAGCAGGCTAGACAGCTATCAGCCCCAGCATTTT
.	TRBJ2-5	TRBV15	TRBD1	CATSPPGWTGKETQYF	TGTGCCACCAGCCCTCCGGGGTGGACAGGGAAGGAGACCCAGTACTTC
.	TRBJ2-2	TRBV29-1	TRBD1	CSESTGVDTGELFF	TGCAGCGAATCAACAGGGGTTGACACCGGGGAGCTGTTTTTT
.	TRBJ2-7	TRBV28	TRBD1	CASARTGYEQYF	TGTGCCAGCGCCCGGACAGGGTACGAGCAGTACTTC
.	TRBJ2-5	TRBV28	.	CASSSPSGGSGTQYF	TGTGCCAGCAGTTCCCCCTCCGGGGGCTCCGGGACCCAGTACTTC
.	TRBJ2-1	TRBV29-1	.	CSGGQRRGDEQFF	TGCAGCGGTGGACAGCGAAGGGGGGATGAGCAGTTCTTC
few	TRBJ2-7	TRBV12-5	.	CAIYEQYF	TGTGCAATCTACGAGCAGTACTTC
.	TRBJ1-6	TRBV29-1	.	CSVEMSSYNSPLHF	TGCAGCGTCGAGATGAGCTCCTATAATTCACCCCTCCACTTT
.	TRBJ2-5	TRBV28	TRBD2	CASSPARRGGQETQYF	TGTGCCAGCAGTCCCGCTAGGCGGGGGGGCCAGGAGACCCAGTACTTC
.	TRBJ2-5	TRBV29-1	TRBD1	CSQTHSNRGQQETQYF	TGCAGCCAAACCCACAGCAACAGGGGGCAACAGGAGACCCAGTACTTC
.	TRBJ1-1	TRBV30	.	CAWRPGWIDTEAFF	TGTGCCTGGAGGCCCGGATGGATCGACACTGAAGCTTTCTTT
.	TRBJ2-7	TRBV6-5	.	CASRDPGHRSGEQYF	TGTGCCAGCAGAGATCCGGGACATCGGTCGGGCGAGCAGTACTTC
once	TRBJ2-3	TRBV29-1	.	CSVDGEGGADAQYF	TGCAGCGTTGATGGGGAGGGGGGCGCAGATGCGCAGTATTTT
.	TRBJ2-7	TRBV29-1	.	CSVNLSGTYEQYF	TGCAGCGTGAATCTGTCGGGGACCTACGAGCAGTACTTC
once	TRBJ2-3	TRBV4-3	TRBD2	CASSQEGLAGSGDTQYF	TGCGCCAGCAGCCAAGAGGGGCTAGCGGGGAGTGGGGATACGCAGTATTTT
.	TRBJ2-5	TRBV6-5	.	CATRGFQETQYF	TGTGCCACTAGGGGTTTTCAAGAGACCCAGTACTTC
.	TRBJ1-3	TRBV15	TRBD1	CATSRDHSDRGGNTIYF	TGTGCCACCAGCAGAGATCATTCGGACAGGGGTGGAAACACCATATATTTT
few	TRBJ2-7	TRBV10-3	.	CAISEAAIYEQYF	TGTGCCATCAGTGAGGCCGCCATCTACGAGCAGTACTTC
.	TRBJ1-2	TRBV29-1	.	CSGVGQPNYGYTF	TGCAGCGGGGTTGGCCAGCCCAACTATGGCTACACCTTC
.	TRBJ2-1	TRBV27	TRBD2	CASSFQRGYYNEQFF	TGTGCCAGCAGTTTCCAGCGGGGATACTACAATGAGCAGTTCTTC
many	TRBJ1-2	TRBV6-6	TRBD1	CASKGQDNYGYTF	TGTGCCAGTAAGGGACAGGATAACTATGGCTACACCTTC
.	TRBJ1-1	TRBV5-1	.	CASSLFREGTEAFF	TGCGCCAGCAGCTTGTTCAGGGAGGGTACTGAAGCTTTCTTT
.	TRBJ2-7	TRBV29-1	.	CSVGGIYEQYF	TGCAGCGTTGGGGGTATCTACGAGCAGTACTTC
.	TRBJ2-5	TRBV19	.	CASSARERQETQYF	TGTGCCAGTTCTGCCCGGGAGCGACAAGAGACCCAGTACTTC
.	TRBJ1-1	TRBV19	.	CASMGRYTEAFF	TGTGCCAGTATGGGGCGGTACACTGAAGCTTTCTTT
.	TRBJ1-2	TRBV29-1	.	CSVGTDYGYTF	TGCAGCGTTGGGACTGACTATGGCTACACCTTC
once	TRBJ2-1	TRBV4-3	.	CASSQEAGASYNEQFF	TGCGCCAGCAGCCAAGAGGCGGGGGCCTCCTACAATGAGCAGTTCTTC
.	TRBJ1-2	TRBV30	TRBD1	CAWSKGQLNYGYTF	TGTGCCTGGAGTAAGGGACAGCTAAACTATGGCTACACCTTC